Below are 15 T cell receptor beta chains sequenced from a single sample in a study of blood T cell repertoires in COVID-19. Using immunoSEQ multiplex PCR, the repertoire was profiled, and TCRdb retains in-frame clones only, with some absent. The table lists around 30,000 clones, roughly 84% of them singletons. Material: peripheral blood. The receptors stem from a man aged 55 to 70 with active COVID-19.

This chain links TRBV19 with TRBJ2-6; 7 positions match TRBD2. CDR1 and CDR2 from the germline V gene are LNHDA and SQIVND (reference sequence). The CDR3 sequence is 19 residues long. The V and J ends lost 4 bases and 0 bases, in that order; junction bases with no gene match: 12. The CDR3 DNA is TGTGCCAGTAGTACCGAACCCGGGAGGATATTCTCTGGGGCCAACGTCCTGACTTTC. Protein sequence: CASSTEPGRIFSGANVLTF.

This clone came up a few times. The chain is built from TRBV7-3 and TRBJ2-1, with TRBD2 as a possible D gene (6 bases). The CDR3 runs 16 residues. The germline V gene encodes CDR1 SGHTA and CDR2 FQGTGA. The germline V and J ends were trimmed by 1 base and 0 bases, with 10 bases remaining between them. CDR3 DNA sequence: TGTGCCAGCAGCTTAAGGCGGGGTGACTCCTACAATGAGCAGTTCTTC. It codes for CASSLRRGDSYNEQFF.

This chain uses TRBV7-3 with TRBJ2-5; D might be TRBD2 (5 bases). Looked up from germline, CDR1 is SGHTA and CDR2 is FQGTGA. The CDR3 length is 13 residues. V lost 4 bases, J lost 1 base, and 7 bases lay in between. CDR3 in amino acids: CASSYGLQETQYF. Here the CDR3 DNA reads TGTGCCAGCAGCTACGGACTCCAAGAGACCCAGTACTTC.

This clone was picked up one time. The chain links TRBV7-3 to TRBJ2-3, with D unresolved. The CDR3 totals 14 residues. Germline V lookup: CDR1 SGHTA, CDR2 FQGTGA. Trimming left V 5 bases short and J 4 bases short, with 13 bases between. The DNA of the CDR3 is TGTGCCAGCAGCCCCCAGCGCAGTGCAGATACGCAGTATTTT. Protein product: CASSPQRSADTQYF.

J is TRBJ2-7 and V is TRBV6-1; possibly TRBD2 for D (5 bases). V lost 1 base and J 0 bases, leaving 31 bases between the germline ends. Germline loops: CDR1 MNHNS, CDR2 SASEGT. The length of the CDR3 is 22 residues. CDR3 sequence reads: CASSEEVRVGRLLRQSSYEQYF. As DNA, the CDR3 is TGTGCCAGCAGTGAAGAGGTTCGGGTAGGCAGACTACTGAGACAAAGCTCCTACGAGCAGTACTTC.

Points on this clone: At one end, the junction sequence differs from germline, possibly due to a read error. J is TRBJ2-7 and V is TRBV5-1, with 9 bases lining up with TRBD1. The CDR3 consists of 13 residues. Germline CDR1 and CDR2: SGHRS and YFSETQ. The CDR3, as DNA: TGCGCCAGCAGCCAGAATGGACCGGGACAGGGAGACTTC. Amino acids: CASSQNGPGQGDF.

CDR3 in DNA: TGCGCCAGCAGCCAAGAGAGTCGTACTAACACTGAAGCTTTCTTT. This gives the protein CASSQESRTNTEAFF. The gene calls are TRBV4-1 and TRBJ1-1, with D unclear. The V end was cut by 0 bases, the J end by 2 bases, with 10 bases between. CDR3 length: 15 amino acids. CDR1 is MGHRA and CDR2 is YSYEKL in the germline V gene.

This chain uses TRBV5-6 with TRBJ2-7, with 7 nucleotides matching TRBD2. Germline V lookup: CDR1 SGHDT, CDR2 YYEEEE. The trim removed 2 bases at V and 12 bases at J, leaving 14 bases unmatched. The length of the CDR3 is 14 residues. The CDR3 loop is CASSLYSEGGRMYF. The CDR3 DNA reads TGTGCCAGCAGCTTATATAGCGAGGGAGGGCGCATGTACTTC.

This chain connects TRBV9 to TRBJ2-1; the match to TRBD2 covers 7 bases. Germline V gives CDR1 SGDLS, CDR2 YYNGEE. After removal of 2 bases from V and 4 bases from J, the junction contained 15 bases not matched to a gene. The CDR3 has 18 residues. This CDR3 reads CASSVWGNRDYSYNEQFF. In DNA form, the CDR3 reads TGTGCCAGCAGCGTTTGGGGCAACCGGGACTACTCGTACAATGAGCAGTTCTTC.

The V and J genes are TRBV3-1 (or the pseudogene TRBV3-2) and TRBJ1-2; TRBD1 agrees at 9 bases. J gave up 4 bases and V 4 bases, and 10 bases lay outside the gene matches. Germline assignment: CDR1 LGHDT and CDR2 YNNKEL (reference sequence). CDR3 length: 16 residues. The CDR3 loop reads CASSLGQGTAAYGYTF. The CDR3 DNA is TGTGCCAGCAGCCTCGGACAGGGGACAGCTGCCTATGGCTACACCTTC.

V is TRBV4-3 and J is TRBJ2-3, with 10 bases matching TRBD2. The CDR3 contains 15 residues. Per the germline V gene, CDR1 is LGHNA and CDR2 is YSLEER. V shed 6 bases and J 4 bases; nucleotides not matched to a gene: 7. The CDR3 spells CASSQTAGGPDTQYF. The DNA of the CDR3 is TGCGCCAGCAGTCAAACAGCGGGGGGGCCAGATACGCAGTATTTT.

This CDR3 is CASSRPGGSLHF. DNA of the CDR3: TGTGCCAGCAGCCGGCCCGGGGGTTCCCTCCACTTT. The chain recombines TRBV12-3 or TRBV12-4 with TRBJ1-6, with D possibly TRBD1 on 5 matching bases. The CDR3 is 12 amino acids. The V and J ends lost 6 bases and 14 bases respectively, with 14 bases between them.

The chain couples TRBV4-2 to TRBJ2-1; D remains ambiguous. The CDR3 contains 12 residues. V was shortened by 4 bases and J by 6 bases, with 7 bases between the two germline ends. Germline assignment: CDR1 LGHNA and CDR2 YNFKEQ. The CDR3 nucleotides read TGTGCCAGCAGCCCGTCGGGCAATGAGCAGTTCTTC. Translation: CASSPSGNEQFF.

The chain employs TRBV5-1 and TRBJ2-7, with 8 bases aligning to TRBD1. The CDR3 contains 13 residues. Trimming removed 7 bases from V and 2 bases from J; junction bases left unmatched: 5. The germline V gene encodes CDR1 SGHRS and CDR2 YFSETQ. In DNA, the CDR3 is TGCGCCAGCGGGACAGGAGGCACCTACGAGCAGTACTTC. Translated: CASGTGGTYEQYF. Full variable domain (outside the CDR3, taken from reference TRBV5-1 and TRBJ2-7): KAGVTQTPRYLIKTRGQQVTLSCSPISGHRSVSWYQQTPGQGLQFLFEYFSETQRNKGNFPGRFSGRQFSNSRSEMNVSTLELGDSALYLCASGTGGTYEQYFGPGTRLTVT.

V gene TRBV5-4 combines with J gene TRBJ2-7; TRBD1 aligns across 7 bases. The V gene's germline CDR1 is SGHNT and CDR2 YYREEE (reference sequence). The V gene end was trimmed by 3 bases and the J gene end by 6 bases; junction bases not matched to a gene: 6. CDR3 length: 13 residues. CDR3 sequence (DNA): TGTGCCAGCAGCTCCGTGACAGGGTCCGAGCAGTACTTC. This translates into CASSSVTGSEQYF.